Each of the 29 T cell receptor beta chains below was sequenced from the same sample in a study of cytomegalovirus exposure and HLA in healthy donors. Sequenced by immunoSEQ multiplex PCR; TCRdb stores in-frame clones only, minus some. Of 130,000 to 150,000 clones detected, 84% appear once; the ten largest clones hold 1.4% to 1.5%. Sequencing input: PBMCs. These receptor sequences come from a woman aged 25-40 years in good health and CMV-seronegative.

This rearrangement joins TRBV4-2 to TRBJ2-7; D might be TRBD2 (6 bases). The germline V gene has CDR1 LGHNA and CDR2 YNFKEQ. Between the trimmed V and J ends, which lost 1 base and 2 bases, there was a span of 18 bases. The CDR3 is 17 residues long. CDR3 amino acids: CASSQVPAWGEPYEQYF. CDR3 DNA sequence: TGTGCCAGCAGCCAAGTACCCGCCTGGGGGGAACCCTACGAGCAGTACTTC.

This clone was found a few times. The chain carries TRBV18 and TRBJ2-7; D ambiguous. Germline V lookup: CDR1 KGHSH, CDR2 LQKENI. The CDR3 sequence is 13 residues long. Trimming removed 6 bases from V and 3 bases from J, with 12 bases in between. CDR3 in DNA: TGTGCCAGCTCGGTTAGTCGCGACTACGAGCAGTACTTC. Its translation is CASSVSRDYEQYF.

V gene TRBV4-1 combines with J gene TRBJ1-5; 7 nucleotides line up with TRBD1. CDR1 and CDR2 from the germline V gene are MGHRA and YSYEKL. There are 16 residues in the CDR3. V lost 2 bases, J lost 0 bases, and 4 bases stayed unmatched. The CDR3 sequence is CASSQPRDSSNQPQHF. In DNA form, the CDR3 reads TGCGCCAGCAGCCAACCCCGGGACAGTAGCAATCAGCCCCAGCATTTT.

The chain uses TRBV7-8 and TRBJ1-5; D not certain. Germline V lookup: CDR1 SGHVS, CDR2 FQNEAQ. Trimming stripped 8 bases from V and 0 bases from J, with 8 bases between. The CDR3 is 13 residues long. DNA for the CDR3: TGTGCCAGCGGGCCCCATAGCAATCAGCCCCAGCATTTT. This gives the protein CASGPHSNQPQHF. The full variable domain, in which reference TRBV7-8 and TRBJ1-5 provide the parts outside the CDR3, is GAGVSQSPRYKVAKRGQDVALRCDPISGHVSLFWYQQALGQGPEFLTYFQNEAQLDKSGLPSDRFFAERPEGSVSTLKIQRTQQEDSAVYLCASGPHSNQPQHFGDGTRLSIL.

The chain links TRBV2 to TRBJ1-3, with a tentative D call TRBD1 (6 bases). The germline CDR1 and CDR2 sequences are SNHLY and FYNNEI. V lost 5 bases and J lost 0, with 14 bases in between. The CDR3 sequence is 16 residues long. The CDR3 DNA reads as TGTGCCAGCAGTTGGGGGCTTCCCTACTCTGGAAACACCATATATTTT. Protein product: CASSWGLPYSGNTIYF. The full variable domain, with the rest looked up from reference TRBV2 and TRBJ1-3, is EPEVTQTPSHQVTQMGQEVILRCVPISNHLYFYWYRQILGQKVEFLVSFYNNEISEKSEIFDDQFSVERPDGSNFTLKIRSTKLEDSAMYFCASSWGLPYSGNTIYFGEGSWLTVV.

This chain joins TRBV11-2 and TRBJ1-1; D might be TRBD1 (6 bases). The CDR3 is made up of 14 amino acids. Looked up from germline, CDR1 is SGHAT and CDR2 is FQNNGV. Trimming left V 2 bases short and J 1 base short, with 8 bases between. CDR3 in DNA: TGTGCCAGCAGCTTACGGGGGGCGAACACTGAAGCTTTCTTT. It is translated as CASSLRGANTEAFF. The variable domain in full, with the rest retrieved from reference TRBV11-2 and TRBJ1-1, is EAGVAQSPRYKIIEKRQSVAFWCNPISGHATLYWYQQILGQGPKLLIQFQNNGVVDDSQLPKDRFSAERLKGVDSTLKIQPAKLEDSAVYLCASSLRGANTEAFFGQGTRLTVV.

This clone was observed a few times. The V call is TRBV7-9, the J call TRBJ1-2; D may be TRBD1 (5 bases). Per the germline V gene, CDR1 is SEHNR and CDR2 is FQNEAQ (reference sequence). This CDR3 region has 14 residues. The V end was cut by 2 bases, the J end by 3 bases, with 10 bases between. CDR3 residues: CASSLRGNDYGYTF. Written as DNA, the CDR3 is TGTGCCAGCAGCTTACGGGGGAATGACTATGGCTACACCTTC.

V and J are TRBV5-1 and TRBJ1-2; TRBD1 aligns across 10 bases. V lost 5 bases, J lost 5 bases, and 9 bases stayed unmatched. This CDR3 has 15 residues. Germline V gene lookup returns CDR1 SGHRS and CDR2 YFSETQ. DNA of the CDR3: TGCGCCAGCAGTCAACGACAGGGGGCAGTTTATGGCTACACCTTC. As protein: CASSQRQGAVYGYTF.

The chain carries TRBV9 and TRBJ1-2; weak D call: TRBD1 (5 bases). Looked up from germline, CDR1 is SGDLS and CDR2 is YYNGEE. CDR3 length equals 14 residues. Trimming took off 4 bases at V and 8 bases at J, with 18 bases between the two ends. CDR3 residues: CASSSQARGEGYTF. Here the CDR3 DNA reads TGTGCCAGCAGCTCACAGGCCCGTGGAGAGGGCTACACCTTC.

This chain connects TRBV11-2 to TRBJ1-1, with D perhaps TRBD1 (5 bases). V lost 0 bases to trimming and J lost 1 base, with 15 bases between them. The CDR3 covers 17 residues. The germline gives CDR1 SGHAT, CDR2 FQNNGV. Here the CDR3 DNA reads TGTGCCAGCAGCTTAGACTCGGAGGGGAGGAGGAACACTGAAGCTTTCTTT. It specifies CASSLDSEGRRNTEAFF.

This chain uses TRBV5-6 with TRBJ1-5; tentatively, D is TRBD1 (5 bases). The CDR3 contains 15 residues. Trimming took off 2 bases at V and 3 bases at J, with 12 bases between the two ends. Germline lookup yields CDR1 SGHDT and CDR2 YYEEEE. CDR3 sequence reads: CASSFGWGDNQPQHF. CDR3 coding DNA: TGTGCCAGCAGCTTCGGGTGGGGGGACAATCAGCCCCAGCATTTT. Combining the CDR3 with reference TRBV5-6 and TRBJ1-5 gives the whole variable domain DAGVTQSPTHLIKTRGQQVTLRCSPKSGHDTVSWYQQALGQGPQFIFQYYEEEERQRGNFPDRFSGHQFPNYSSELNVNALLLGDSALYLCASSFGWGDNQPQHFGDGTRLSIL.

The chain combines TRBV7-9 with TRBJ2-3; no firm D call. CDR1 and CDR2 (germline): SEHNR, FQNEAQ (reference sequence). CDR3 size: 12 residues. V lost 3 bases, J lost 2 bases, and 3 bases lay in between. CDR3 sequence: CASSFHTDTQYF. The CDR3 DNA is TGTGCCAGCAGCTTTCACACAGATACGCAGTATTTT. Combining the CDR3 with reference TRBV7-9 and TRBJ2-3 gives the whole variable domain DTGVSQNPRHKITKRGQNVTFRCDPISEHNRLYWYRQTLGQGPEFLTYFQNEAQLEKSRLLSDRFSAERPKGSFSTLEIQRTEQGDSAMYLCASSFHTDTQYFGPGTRLTVL.

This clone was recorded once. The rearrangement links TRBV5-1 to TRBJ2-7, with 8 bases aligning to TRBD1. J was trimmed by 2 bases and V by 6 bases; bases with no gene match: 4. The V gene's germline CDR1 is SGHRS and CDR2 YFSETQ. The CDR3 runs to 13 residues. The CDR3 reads CASKTGETYEQYF. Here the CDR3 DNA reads TGCGCCAGCAAGACAGGGGAGACCTACGAGCAGTACTTC.

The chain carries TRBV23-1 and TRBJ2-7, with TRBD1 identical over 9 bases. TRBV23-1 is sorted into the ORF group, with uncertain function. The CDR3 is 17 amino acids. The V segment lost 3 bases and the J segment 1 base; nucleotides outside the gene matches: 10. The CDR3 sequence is CASSHPSGQGNSYEQYF. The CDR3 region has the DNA TGCGCCAGCAGTCACCCTTCGGGACAGGGTAATTCCTACGAGCAGTACTTC.

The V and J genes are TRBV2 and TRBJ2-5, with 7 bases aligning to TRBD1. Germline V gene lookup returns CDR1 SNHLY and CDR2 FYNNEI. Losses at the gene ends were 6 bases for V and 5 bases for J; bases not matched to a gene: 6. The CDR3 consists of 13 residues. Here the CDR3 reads CASSGTAVETQYF. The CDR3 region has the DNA TGTGCCAGCAGCGGGACAGCGGTTGAGACCCAGTACTTC.

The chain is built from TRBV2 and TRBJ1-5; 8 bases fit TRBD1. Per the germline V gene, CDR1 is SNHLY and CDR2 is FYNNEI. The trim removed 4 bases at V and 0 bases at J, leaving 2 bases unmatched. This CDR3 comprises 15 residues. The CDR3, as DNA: TGTGCCAGCAGTGGACAGGGGTATAGCAATCAGCCCCAGCATTTT. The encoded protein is CASSGQGYSNQPQHF.

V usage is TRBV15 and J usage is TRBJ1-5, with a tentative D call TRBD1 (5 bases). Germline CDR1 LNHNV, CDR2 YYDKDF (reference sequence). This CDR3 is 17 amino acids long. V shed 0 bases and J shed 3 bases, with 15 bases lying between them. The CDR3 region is CATSRDELGTYNQPQHF. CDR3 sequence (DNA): TGTGCCACCAGCAGAGATGAGTTGGGGACTTACAATCAGCCCCAGCATTTT.

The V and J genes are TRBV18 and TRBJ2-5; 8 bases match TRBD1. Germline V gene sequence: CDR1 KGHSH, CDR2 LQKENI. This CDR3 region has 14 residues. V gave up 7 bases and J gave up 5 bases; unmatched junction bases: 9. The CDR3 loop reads CASLRQGNLETQYF. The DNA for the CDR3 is TGTGCCAGCTTGAGACAGGGGAATTTGGAGACCCAGTACTTC. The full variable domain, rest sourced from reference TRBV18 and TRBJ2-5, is NAGVMQNPRHLVRRRGQEARLRCSPMKGHSHVYWYRQLPEEGLKFMVYLQKENIIDESGMPKERFSAEFPKEGPSILRIQQVVRGDSAAYFCASLRQGNLETQYFGPGTRLLVL.

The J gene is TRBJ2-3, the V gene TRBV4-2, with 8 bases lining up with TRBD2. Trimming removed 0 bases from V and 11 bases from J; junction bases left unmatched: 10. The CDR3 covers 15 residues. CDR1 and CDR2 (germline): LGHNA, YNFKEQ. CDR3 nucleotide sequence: TGTGCCAGCAGCCAAGAAGGCTCTTCGGCGGGGGGGCAGTATTTT. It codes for CASSQEGSSAGGQYF.

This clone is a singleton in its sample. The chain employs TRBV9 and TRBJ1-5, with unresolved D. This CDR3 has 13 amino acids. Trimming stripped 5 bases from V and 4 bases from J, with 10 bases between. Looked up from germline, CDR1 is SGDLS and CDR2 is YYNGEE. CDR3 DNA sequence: TGTGCCAGCAGTTATGACGGGAATCAGCCCCAGCATTTT. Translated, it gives CASSYDGNQPQHF.

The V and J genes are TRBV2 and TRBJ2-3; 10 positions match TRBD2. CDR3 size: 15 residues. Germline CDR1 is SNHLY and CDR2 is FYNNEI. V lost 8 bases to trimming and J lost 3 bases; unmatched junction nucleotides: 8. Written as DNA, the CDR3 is TGTGCCAGCCGGACACTAGCGGGGAGGACAGATACGCAGTATTTT. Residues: CASRTLAGRTDTQYF.

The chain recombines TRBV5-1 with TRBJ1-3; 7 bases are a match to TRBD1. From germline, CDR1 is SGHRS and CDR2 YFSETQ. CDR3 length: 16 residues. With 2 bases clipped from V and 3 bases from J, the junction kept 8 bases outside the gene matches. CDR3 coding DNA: TGCGCCAGCAGCTTAGGCGGGACAGACGTTGGAAACACCATATATTTT. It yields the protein CASSLGGTDVGNTIYF.

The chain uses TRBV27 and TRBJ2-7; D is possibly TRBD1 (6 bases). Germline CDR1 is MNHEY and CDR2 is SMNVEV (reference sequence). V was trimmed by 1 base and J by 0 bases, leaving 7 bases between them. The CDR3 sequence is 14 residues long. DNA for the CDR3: TGTGCCAGCAGTTTATTGGGGGCCTCCTACGAGCAGTACTTC. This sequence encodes CASSLLGASYEQYF.

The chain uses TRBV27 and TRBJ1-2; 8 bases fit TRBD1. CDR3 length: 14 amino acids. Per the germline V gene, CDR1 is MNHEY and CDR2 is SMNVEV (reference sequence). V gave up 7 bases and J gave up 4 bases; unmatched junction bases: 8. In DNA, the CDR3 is TGTGCCAGCACTCGGACAGGGCAGGGCTATGGCTACACCTTC. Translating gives CASTRTGQGYGYTF.

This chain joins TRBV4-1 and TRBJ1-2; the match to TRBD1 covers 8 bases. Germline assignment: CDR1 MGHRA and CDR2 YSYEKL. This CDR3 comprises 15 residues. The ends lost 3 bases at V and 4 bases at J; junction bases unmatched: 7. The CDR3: CASSQDRVGLYGYTF. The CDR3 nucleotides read TGCGCCAGCAGCCAGGACAGGGTGGGACTCTATGGCTACACCTTC.

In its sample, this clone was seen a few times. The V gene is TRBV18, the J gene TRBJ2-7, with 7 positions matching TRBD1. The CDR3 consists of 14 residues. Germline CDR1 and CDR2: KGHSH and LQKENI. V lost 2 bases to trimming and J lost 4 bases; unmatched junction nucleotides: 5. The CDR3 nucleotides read TGTGCCAGCTCACCAGACAGGGCAATGTACGAGCAGTACTTC. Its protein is CASSPDRAMYEQYF.

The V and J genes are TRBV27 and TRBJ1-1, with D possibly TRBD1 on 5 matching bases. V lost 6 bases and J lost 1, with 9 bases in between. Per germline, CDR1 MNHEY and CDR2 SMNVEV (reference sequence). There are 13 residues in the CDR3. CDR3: CASSGHWNTEAFF. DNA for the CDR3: TGTGCCAGCAGCGGACATTGGAACACTGAAGCTTTCTTT.

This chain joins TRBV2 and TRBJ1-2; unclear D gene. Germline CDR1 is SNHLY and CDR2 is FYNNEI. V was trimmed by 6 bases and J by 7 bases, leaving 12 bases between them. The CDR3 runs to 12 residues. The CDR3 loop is CASRREEVGYTF. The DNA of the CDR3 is TGTGCCAGCAGGAGGGAAGAGGTTGGCTACACCTTC.

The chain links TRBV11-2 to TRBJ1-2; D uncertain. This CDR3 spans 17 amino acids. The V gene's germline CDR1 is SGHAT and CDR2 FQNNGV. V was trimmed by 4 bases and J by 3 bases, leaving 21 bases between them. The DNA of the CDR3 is TGTGCCAGCAGCTCGCGCGGGATTTCTCTACTTGACTATGGCTACACCTTC. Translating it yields CASSSRGISLLDYGYTF.